This TCR beta chain was obtained from a study of T cells after yellow fever vaccination. Study outcomes and limitations: A weaker but faster secondary response was observed, peaking on day 5 versus 15.

For this clonotype: The antigen remains unidentified.

The study made its TCR cDNA through 5'RACE template switching. That step introduced a universal primer site along with UMIs. MiXCR, applied by TCRdb to the 5' RACE reads, yields one record per CDR3 protein. The sample has about 500,000 distinct CDR3 sequences; about 15% are singletons. CDR3 length equals 12 residues. V gave up 5 bases and J gave up 7 bases, with 14 bases separating them. Germline CDR1 and CDR2: DFQATT and SNEGSKA (reference sequence). The chain links TRBV20-1 to TRBJ2-5; D possibly corresponds to TRBD2 (6 bases). This sequence was found in a man aged 18-30 years who received the YFV17D yellow fever vaccine. Material: PBMCs, obtained less than 6 days after the first yellow fever vaccination. The CDR3 region is CSAYGGDGTQYF. The CDR3 nucleotides are TGCAGTGCTTACGGAGGGGATGGGACCCAGTACTTC.